These 9 T cell receptor beta chains originate from one sample sequenced in a study of blood T cell repertoires in COVID-19. Libraries were prepared by immunoSEQ multiplex PCR; TCRdb keeps only in-frame clonotypes and omits some of them. There are 150,000 to 200,000 clones in the sample; roughly 89% occur only once, and around 0.88% lies in the top ten. Sequences were obtained from peripheral blood. The receptor set was obtained from a woman between 18 and 29 years old who had recovered from COVID-19.

The chain combines TRBV3-1 (or the pseudogene TRBV3-2) with TRBJ2-7, with 8 positions matching TRBD2. From germline, CDR1 is LGHDT and CDR2 YNNKEL (reference sequence). The CDR3 is 17 residues long. V was clipped by 0 bases and J by 6 bases; unmatched bases: 13. The CDR3 DNA sequence: TGTGCCAGCAGCCAAGATCGCGGACTAGCCACTTTCGGCGAGCAGTACTTC. Its protein is CASSQDRGLATFGEQYF.

The rearrangement links TRBV5-4 to TRBJ2-2; D gene uncertain. Trimming pared 2 bases from V and 6 bases from J, leaving 14 bases between. Germline V gene data show CDR1 as SGHNT and CDR2 as YYREEE (reference sequence). The CDR3 loop spans 15 amino acids. In nucleotides, the CDR3 is TGTGCCAGCAGCTTTAGGAGTGCTAGTCCCGGGGAGCTGTTTTTT. Its translation is CASSFRSASPGELFF.

The chain combines TRBV5-1 with TRBJ1-1, with TRBD1 matching 11 bases. The V segment lost 4 bases and the J segment 3 bases; nucleotides outside the gene matches: 5. The CDR3 sequence is 15 residues long. Germline V lookup: CDR1 SGHRS, CDR2 YFSETQ. The CDR3 DNA sequence: TGCGCCAGCAGCACGGGACAGGGGGGATACACTGAAGCTTTCTTT. Protein product: CASSTGQGGYTEAFF.

The chain has TRBV1 and TRBJ1-2; the table assigns TRBD1, which was not confirmed against the DNA. TRBV1 has pseudogene status. The CDR3 totals 14 residues. The CDR3 nucleotides are TGCACCAGCAGCCATCCCGGGACAATCGATGGCTACACCTTC. Encoded protein: CTSSHPGTIDGYTF.

The rearrangement joins TRBV7-2 to TRBJ2-5; D possibly corresponds to TRBD2 (6 bases). Trimming pared 3 bases from V and 1 base from J, leaving 12 bases between. This CDR3 is built from 15 residues. Germline assignment: CDR1 SGHTA and CDR2 FQGNSA. CDR3 residues: CASSFYAGSQETQYF. As DNA, the CDR3 is TGTGCCAGCAGCTTTTATGCGGGGAGCCAAGAGACCCAGTACTTC.

V gene TRBV2 combines with J gene TRBJ2-7; the D is unclear. The CDR3 is 12 residues long. Germline CDR1 and CDR2: SNHLY and FYNNEI. Trimming cost V 2 bases and J 3 bases, with 5 bases left between them. CDR3 DNA: TGTGCCAGCAGTGAAACAGTCTACGAGCAGTACTTC. It codes for CASSETVYEQYF.

The chain is built from TRBV5-1 and TRBJ2-1; D is possibly TRBD1 (6 bases). Germline CDR1 is SGHRS and CDR2 is YFSETQ. The CDR3 spans 20 residues. The V end lost 0 bases, the J end lost 4 bases, and 26 bases lay between the germline ends. The CDR3, as DNA: TGCGCCAGCAGCTTGGCCCCTAAACATAACCCGACAGGCTGGTACAATGAGCAGTTCTTC. Residues: CASSLAPKHNPTGWYNEQFF. Filled out from reference TRBV5-1 and TRBJ2-1, the complete variable domain reads KAGVTQTPRYLIKTRGQQVTLSCSPISGHRSVSWYQQTPGQGLQFLFEYFSETQRNKGNFPGRFSGRQFSNSRSEMNVSTLELGDSALYLCASSLAPKHNPTGWYNEQFFGPGTRLTVL.

This clone has only one observation. This chain connects TRBV20-1 to TRBJ2-1, with 9 bases fitting TRBD2. V shed 3 bases, J shed 8 bases, and the junction held 8 bases outside the gene matches. Germline values: CDR1 DFQATT, CDR2 SNEGSKA (reference sequence). This CDR3 region has 14 residues. CDR3 region: CSASRGGGADEQFF. The CDR3 DNA reads TGCAGTGCTAGTAGGGGCGGGGGGGCCGATGAGCAGTTCTTC.

V is TRBV9 and J is TRBJ2-1; 9 nucleotides align to TRBD2. Germline lookup yields CDR1 SGDLS and CDR2 YYNGEE. Unmatched junction bases numbered 17, after V lost 3 bases and J lost 10 bases. The CDR3 contains 17 residues. The CDR3 DNA reads as TGTGCCAGCAGCGGCGCAGGTCTAGCGGGAAAATTGCGGGAGCAGTTCTTC. It specifies CASSGAGLAGKLREQFF.